Listed below are T cell receptor beta chains from one sample, sequenced in a study of blood T cell repertoires in COVID-19. Profiled with immunoSEQ multiplex PCR; TCRdb holds only in-frame clones, not every one. The repertoire includes fewer than 350,000 clones, 70% to 90% of them detected once, and around 1.6% sits in the top ten. Sequences were obtained from peripheral blood. The receptors were sampled from a woman aged 25 to 45 with COVID-19, enrolled during active disease. Both conserved end residues are part of each CDR3. A D gene is named only where the DNA matches it firmly. The listing skips clone size in some rows; elsewhere it reads once, few, many or a size class.

V gene,D gene,J gene,clone size,CDR3 DNA,CDR3 protein
TRBV7-2,.,TRBJ2-3,.,TGTGCCAGCAGGTCGACTAGGGGCACAGATACGCAGTATTTT,CASRSTRGTDTQYF
TRBV9,.,TRBJ1-2,.,TGTGCCAGCAGCGGAGCGAGCGGGGCGGCCGGGGGAGGCTACACCTTC,CASSGASGAAGGGYTF
TRBV12-3/TRBV12-4,.,TRBJ1-5,few,TGTGCCAGCAGGGGAAGAGCCGAGGGGCCCCAGCATTTT,CASRGRAEGPQHF
TRBV7-6,.,TRBJ2-3,.,TGTGCCAGCAGCCCCCTAACAGGACAGCTTGTACATTTT,CASSPLTGQLVHF
TRBV19,.,TRBJ1-2,once,TGTGCCAGTACTTCCGTCTATGGCTACACCTTC,CASTSVYGYTF
TRBV6-2/TRBV6-3,.,TRBJ1-5,.,TGTGCCAGCAGTTATTCCACCGGTATTCCCCAGCATTTT,CASSYSTGIPQHF
TRBV2,TRBD1,TRBJ1-2,.,TGTGCCAGCAGTGTCTCAGGACAGGGGGATAGTGACTATGGCTACACCTTC,CASSVSGQGDSDYGYTF
TRBV19,.,TRBJ2-2,.,TGTGCCAGTATCGGCGGATCGAACACCGGGGAGCTGTTTTTT,CASIGGSNTGELFF
TRBV5-1,TRBD1,TRBJ1-2,.,TGCGCCAGCAGCTCGGGACAGGCCGCGGACTATGGCTACACCTTC,CASSSGQAADYGYTF
TRBV2,.,TRBJ2-2,.,TGTGCCAGCAGTTCCCCCTCTACGAACACCGGGGAGCTGTTTTTT,CASSSPSTNTGELFF
TRBV27,TRBD2,TRBJ2-6,.,TGTGCCAGCAGTCCGTCGACTAGCGGGGGAGCTGGGGCCAACGTCCTGACTTTC,CASSPSTSGGAGANVLTF
TRBV24-1,.,TRBJ2-3,.,TGTGCCACCAGTGATCTAATGTTCGGGGGCACAGATACGCAGTATTTT,CATSDLMFGGTDTQYF
TRBV19,TRBD1,TRBJ1-4,.,TGTGCCAGCCACCCGACAGGGGGCGCCAGTTTAGCTAATGAAAAACTGTTTTTT,CASHPTGGASLANEKLFF
TRBV5-1,.,TRBJ1-1,few,TGCGCCAGCAGCGGAGGAGGGCTGAACACTGAAGCTTTCTTT,CASSGGGLNTEAFF
TRBV4-1,.,TRBJ2-1,.,TGCGCCAGCAGCCACGACCAGGCGGGCAATGAGCAGTTCTTC,CASSHDQAGNEQFF
TRBV7-9,TRBD1,TRBJ1-5,.,TGTGCCAGCAGCTCACAGGGGGGAAATCAGCCCCAGCATTTT,CASSSQGGNQPQHF
TRBV19,.,TRBJ1-6,.,TGTGCCAGTAGTAGAGGACAGAATAATTCACCCCTCCACTTT,CASSRGQNNSPLHF
TRBV3-1/TRBV3-2,.,TRBJ1-2,.,TGTGCCAGCAGCCAAATAGACAGTGATCATGGCTACACCTTC,CASSQIDSDHGYTF
TRBV7-2,TRBD1,TRBJ2-5,once,TGTGCCAGCAGCTGGGACAGGGGTGAGACCCAGTACTTC,CASSWDRGETQYF
TRBV6-4,.,TRBJ2-1,.,TGTGCCAGCAGTGACACGGCCGGGGAATGGGTAAATGAGCAGTTCTTC,CASSDTAGEWVNEQFF
TRBV5-6,.,TRBJ2-7,.,TGTGCCAGCAGCTTGGGGGGTAGCGCTAGCGAGCAGTACTTC,CASSLGGSASEQYF
TRBV19,TRBD1,TRBJ1-5,.,TGTGCCAGTAGTACAGGACAGGCAAATCAGCCCCAGCATTTT,CASSTGQANQPQHF
TRBV18,TRBD1,TRBJ2-5,.,TGTGCCAGCTCCCAATGGGGACAGGGCGGAGAGACCCAGTACTTC,CASSQWGQGGETQYF
TRBV14,.,TRBJ1-4,.,TGTGCCAGCAGCCAAGCCCAAGTGACAGCTAATGAAAAACTGTTTTTT,CASSQAQVTANEKLFF
TRBV7-9,.,TRBJ2-2,.,TGTGCCAGCAGCTCCTCAGTGACCGGGGAGCTGTTTTTT,CASSSSVTGELFF
TRBV20-1,.,TRBJ1-2,.,TGCAGTGCTAGTCGTCGGGGAGCCCGCCTAGGGGGCTACACCTTC,CSASRRGARLGGYTF
TRBV5-4,TRBD1,TRBJ1-1,once,TGTGCCAGCAGCTTGGGGGACAGGGGTAAAACTGAAGCTTTCTTT,CASSLGDRGKTEAFF
TRBV6-1,.,TRBJ1-5,.,TGTGCCAGCAGTGAGGGGGGACGACCCAATCAGCCCCAGCATTTT,CASSEGGRPNQPQHF
TRBV4-1,TRBD1,TRBJ1-4,.,TGCGCCAGCAGGGAAGGGACAGCAACTAATGAAAAACTGTTTTTT,CASREGTATNEKLFF
TRBV3-1/TRBV3-2,TRBD2,TRBJ2-3,once,TGTGCCAGCAGCCAACAGGGACTAGCGGGGTATACAGATACGCAGTATTTT,CASSQQGLAGYTDTQYF
TRBV28,TRBD1,TRBJ1-1,.,TGTGCCAGCAGTTTACCGAACAGGGGCACTGAAGCTTTCTTT,CASSLPNRGTEAFF
TRBV7-3,TRBD1,TRBJ2-1,.,TGTGCCAGCAGCCAGGGACAGCTCTACAATGAGCAGTTCTTC,CASSQGQLYNEQFF
TRBV20-1,.,TRBJ1-1,.,TGCAGTGCGCCGACAGGTACTGAAGCTTTCTTT,CSAPTGTEAFF
TRBV19,.,TRBJ2-1,.,TGTGCCAGTAGTGCCCTGTGGCAGAACGCCTACAATGAGCAGTTCTTC,CASSALWQNAYNEQFF
TRBV11-2,.,TRBJ2-5,.,TGTGCCAGCAGCGAGGGAGGGGGGGCCTACGGAGAGACCCAGTACTTC,CASSEGGGAYGETQYF
TRBV4-3,.,TRBJ2-5,.,TGCGCCAGCAGCCAAACTAGGACGGAAGAGACCCAGTACTTC,CASSQTRTEETQYF
TRBV6-2/TRBV6-3,.,TRBJ1-2,.,TGTGCCAGCAGTCTACAGGGTGGCTCTGTTGGCTACACCTTC,CASSLQGGSVGYTF
TRBV6-5,TRBD1,TRBJ2-7,.,TGTGCCAGCAGCAGAGGACAGGGCTACGAGCAGTACTTC,CASSRGQGYEQYF
TRBV5-4,.,TRBJ2-5,.,TGTGCCAGCAGCTTTAGAACAGTAGAGACCCAGTACTTC,CASSFRTVETQYF
TRBV7-2,TRBD1,TRBJ2-1,.,TGTGCCAGCAGCGGGCCGGGACAGGGTCCCTACAATGAGCAGTTCTTC,CASSGPGQGPYNEQFF
TRBV3-1/TRBV3-2,.,TRBJ2-7,.,TGTGCCAGCAGCCACGCGGGTATGGGCGAGCAGTACTTC,CASSHAGMGEQYF
TRBV27,.,TRBJ2-2,.,TGTGCCAGCAGGCCCTTAGCCAGTCACACCGGGGAGCTGTTTTTT,CASRPLASHTGELFF
TRBV7-2,.,TRBJ1-1,.,TGTGCCAGCAGCTTTAGACATGAAGCTTTCTTT,CASSFRHEAFF
TRBV29-1,.,TRBJ2-1,.,TGCAGCGTTGCCGGGGGAGAAACTTACAATGAGCAGTTCTTC,CSVAGGETYNEQFF
TRBV12-1,.,TRBJ2-5,.,TGTGCCAGCAGTCCCCCGGGGTGGCACCAAGAGACCCAGTACTTC,CASSPPGWHQETQYF
TRBV11-2,.,TRBJ1-3,.,TGTGCCAGCAGCCGACCTGCGGCTGGAAACACCATATATTTT,CASSRPAAGNTIYF
TRBV19,.,TRBJ2-4,.,TGTGCCAGTAGTCCTCAGGGAATAAACATTCAGTACTTC,CASSPQGINIQYF
TRBV5-5,TRBD1,TRBJ1-2,.,TGTGCCAGCAGTTTTGACAGGGGGCTGAATGGCTACACCTTC,CASSFDRGLNGYTF
TRBV28,.,TRBJ1-5,.,TGTGCCAGCAGTCCCACAGGAAATCAGCCCCAGCATTTT,CASSPTGNQPQHF
TRBV2,TRBD1,TRBJ2-1,.,TGTGCCAGCAGAAAGACAGGGATGGGTCCCGGGGATGAGCAGTTCTTC,CASRKTGMGPGDEQFF
TRBV15,.,TRBJ2-1,.,TGTGCCACCAGCAGAGCCTCCCCGGATGAGCAGTTCTTC,CATSRASPDEQFF
TRBV28,TRBD1,TRBJ1-2,once,TGTGCCAGCAGTCCAAGACAGGGTTGGGGACGAGGCTACACCTTC,CASSPRQGWGRGYTF
TRBV2,.,TRBJ1-2,.,TGTGCCAGCAGTGTAGTAGGGACTTCGAACTATGGCTACACCTTC,CASSVVGTSNYGYTF